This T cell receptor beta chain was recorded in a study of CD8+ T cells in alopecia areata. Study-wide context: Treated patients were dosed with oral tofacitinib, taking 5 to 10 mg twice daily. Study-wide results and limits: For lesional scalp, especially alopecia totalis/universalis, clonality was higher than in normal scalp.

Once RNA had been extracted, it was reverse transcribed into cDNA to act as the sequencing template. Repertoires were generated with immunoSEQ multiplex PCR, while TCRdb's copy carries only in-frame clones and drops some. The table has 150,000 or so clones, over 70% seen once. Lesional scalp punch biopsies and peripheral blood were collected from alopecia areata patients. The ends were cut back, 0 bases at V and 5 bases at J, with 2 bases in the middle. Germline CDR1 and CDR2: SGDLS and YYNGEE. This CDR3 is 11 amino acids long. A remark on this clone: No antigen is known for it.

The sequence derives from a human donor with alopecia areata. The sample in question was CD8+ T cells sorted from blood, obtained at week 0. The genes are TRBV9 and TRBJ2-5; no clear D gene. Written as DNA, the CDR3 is TGTGCCAGCAGCGTAGATGAGACCCAGTACTTC. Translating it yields CASSVDETQYF. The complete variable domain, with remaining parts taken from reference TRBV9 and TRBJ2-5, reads DSGVTQTPKHLITATGQRVTLRCSPRSGDLSVYWYQQSLDQGLQFLIQYYNGEERAKGNILERFSAQQFPDLHSELNLSSLELGDSALYFCASSVDETQYFGPGTRLLVL.